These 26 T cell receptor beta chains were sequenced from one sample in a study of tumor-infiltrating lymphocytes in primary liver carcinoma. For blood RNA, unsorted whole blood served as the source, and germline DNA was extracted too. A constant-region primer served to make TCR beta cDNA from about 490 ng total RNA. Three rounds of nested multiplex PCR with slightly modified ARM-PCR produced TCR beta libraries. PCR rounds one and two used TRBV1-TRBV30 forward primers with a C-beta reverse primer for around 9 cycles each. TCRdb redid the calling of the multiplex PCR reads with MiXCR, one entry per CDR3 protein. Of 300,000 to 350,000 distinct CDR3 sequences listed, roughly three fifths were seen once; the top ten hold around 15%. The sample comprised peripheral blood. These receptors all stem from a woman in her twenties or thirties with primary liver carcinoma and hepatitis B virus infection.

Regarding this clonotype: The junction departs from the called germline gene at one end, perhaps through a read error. The CDR3: CASSVEFGLSTGELFF. DNA for the CDR3: TGTGCCAGCAGCGTAGAATTCGGACTAAGCACCGGAGAGCTGTTTTTT. The chain joins TRBV9 to TRBJ2-2, with a weak D call TRBD2 (6 bases). The germline CDR1 and CDR2 sequences are SGDLS and YYNGEE. This CDR3 spans 16 amino acids.

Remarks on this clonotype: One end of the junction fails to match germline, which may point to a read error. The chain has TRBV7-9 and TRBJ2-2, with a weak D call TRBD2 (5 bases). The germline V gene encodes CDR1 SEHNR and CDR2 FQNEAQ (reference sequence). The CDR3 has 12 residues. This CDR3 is CASSFESGELSF. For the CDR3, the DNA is TGTGCCAGCAGCTTTGAATCCGGGGAGCTGTCTTTT.

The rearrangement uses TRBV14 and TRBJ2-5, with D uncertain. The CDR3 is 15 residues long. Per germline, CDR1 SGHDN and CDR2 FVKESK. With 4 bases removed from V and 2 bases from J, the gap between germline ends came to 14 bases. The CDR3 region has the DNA TGTGCCAGCAGCCCAATAACTGCCCCACAAGAGACCCAGTACTTC. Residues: CASSPITAPQETQYF.

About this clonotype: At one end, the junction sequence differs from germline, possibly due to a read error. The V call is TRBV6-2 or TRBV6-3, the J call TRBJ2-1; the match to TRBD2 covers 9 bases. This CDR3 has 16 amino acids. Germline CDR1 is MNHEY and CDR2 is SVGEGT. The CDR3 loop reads CTSSYSAAGGPNEQFF. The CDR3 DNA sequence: TGTACCAGCAGTTACTCTGCGGCGGGAGGGCCCAATGAGCAGTTCTTC.

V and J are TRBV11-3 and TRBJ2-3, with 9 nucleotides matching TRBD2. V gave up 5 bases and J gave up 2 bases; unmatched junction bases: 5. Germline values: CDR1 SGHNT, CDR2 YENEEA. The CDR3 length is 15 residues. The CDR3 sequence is CASSPWTSATDTQYF. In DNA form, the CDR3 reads TGTGCCAGCAGCCCATGGACTAGCGCCACAGATACGCAGTATTTT. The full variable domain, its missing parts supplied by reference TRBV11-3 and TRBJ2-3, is EAGVVQSPRYKIIEKKQPVAFWCNPISGHNTLYWYLQNLGQGPELLIRYENEEAVDDSQLPKDRFSAERLKGVDSTLKIQPAELGDSAVYLCASSPWTSATDTQYFGPGTRLTVL.

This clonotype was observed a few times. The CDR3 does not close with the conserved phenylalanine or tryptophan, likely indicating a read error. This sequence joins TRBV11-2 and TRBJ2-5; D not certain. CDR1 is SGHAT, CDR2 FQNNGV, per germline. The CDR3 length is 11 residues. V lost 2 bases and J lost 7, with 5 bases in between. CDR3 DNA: TGTGCCAGCAGCTTATCCGGGACCCAGTACCTT. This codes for CASSLSGTQYL.

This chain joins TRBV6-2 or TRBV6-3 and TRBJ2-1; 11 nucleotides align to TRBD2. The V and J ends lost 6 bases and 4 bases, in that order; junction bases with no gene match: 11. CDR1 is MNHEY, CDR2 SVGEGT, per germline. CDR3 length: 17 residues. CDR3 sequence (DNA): TGTGCCAGCAGCTATTACCCGACTAGCGGGGTTTACAATGAGCAGTTCTTC. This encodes CASSYYPTSGVYNEQFF.

CDR3 in DNA: TGTGCCAGCAGCCAAGTATGGGGACAGAATACTGAAGCTTTCTTT. Its translation: CASSQVWGQNTEAFF. This rearrangement joins TRBV11-2 to TRBJ1-1; TRBD1 aligns across 7 bases. Unmatched junction bases numbered 11, after V lost 5 bases and J lost 5 bases. The CDR3 covers 15 residues. CDR1 SGHAT and CDR2 FQNNGV come from the germline V gene.

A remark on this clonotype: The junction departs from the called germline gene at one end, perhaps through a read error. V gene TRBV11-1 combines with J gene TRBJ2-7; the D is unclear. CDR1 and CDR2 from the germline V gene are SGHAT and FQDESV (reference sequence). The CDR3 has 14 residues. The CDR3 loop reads CASSLAQRGYGQYF. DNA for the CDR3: TGTGCCAGCAGCTTGGCTCAGAGAGGCTACGGGCAGTACTTC.

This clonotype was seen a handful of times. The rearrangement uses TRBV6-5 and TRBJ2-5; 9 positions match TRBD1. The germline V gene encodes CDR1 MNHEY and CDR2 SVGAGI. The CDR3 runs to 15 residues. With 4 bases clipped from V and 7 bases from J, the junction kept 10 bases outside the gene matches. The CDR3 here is CASSWGGTQGATQYF. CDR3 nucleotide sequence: TGTGCCAGCAGTTGGGGGGGGACACAGGGGGCGACCCAGTACTTC.

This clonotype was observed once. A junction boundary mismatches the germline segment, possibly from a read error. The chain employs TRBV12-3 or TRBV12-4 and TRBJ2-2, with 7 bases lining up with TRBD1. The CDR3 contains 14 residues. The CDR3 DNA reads TGTGCCAGGAGTAGGGGACAGAGCACCGGGGAGCTGTTTTTC. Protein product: CARSRGQSTGELFF.

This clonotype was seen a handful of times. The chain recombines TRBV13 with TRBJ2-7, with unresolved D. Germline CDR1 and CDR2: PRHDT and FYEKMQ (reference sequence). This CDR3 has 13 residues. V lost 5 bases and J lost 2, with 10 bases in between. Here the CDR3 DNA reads TGTGCCAGCAGCGCCCGAGGAGCCTACGAGCAGTACTTC. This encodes CASSARGAYEQYF.

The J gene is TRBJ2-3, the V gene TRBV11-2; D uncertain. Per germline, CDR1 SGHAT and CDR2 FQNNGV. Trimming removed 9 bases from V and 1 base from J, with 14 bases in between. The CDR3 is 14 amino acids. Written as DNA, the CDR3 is TGTGCCAGTAGCCCACAAACTCGCACAGATACGCAGTATTTT. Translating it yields CASSPQTRTDTQYF.

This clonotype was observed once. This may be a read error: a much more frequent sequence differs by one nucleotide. DNA of the CDR3: TGCGGCGCCCAACCACAGGGGAAATGGGGCTACACCTTC. This codes for CGAQPQGKWGYTF. The V gene is TRBV29-1, the J gene TRBJ1-2, with 7 bases matching TRBD1. The CDR3 is 13 residues long. CDR1 is SQVTM and CDR2 is ANQGSEA in the germline V gene.

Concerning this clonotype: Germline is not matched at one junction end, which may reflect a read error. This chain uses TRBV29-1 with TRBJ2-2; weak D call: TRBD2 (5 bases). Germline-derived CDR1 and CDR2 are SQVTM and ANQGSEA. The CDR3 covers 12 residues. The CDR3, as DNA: TGCAGCGTTTTCCGTAACACCGGGGAGCGGTTTTTT. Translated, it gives CSVFRNTGERFF.

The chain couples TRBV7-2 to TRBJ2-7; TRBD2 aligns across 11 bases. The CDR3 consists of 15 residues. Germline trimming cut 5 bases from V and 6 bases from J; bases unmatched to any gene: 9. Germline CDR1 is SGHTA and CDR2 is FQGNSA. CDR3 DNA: TGTGCCAGCAGCCTAAGTAGCGGGAGGGCCTCCGAGCAGTACTTC. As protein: CASSLSSGRASEQYF.

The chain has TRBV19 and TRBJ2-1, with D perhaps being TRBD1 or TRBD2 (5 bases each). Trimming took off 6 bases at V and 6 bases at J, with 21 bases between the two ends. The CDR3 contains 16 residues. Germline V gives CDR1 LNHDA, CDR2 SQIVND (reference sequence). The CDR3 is CASSPGRPHGGNEQFF. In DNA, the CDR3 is TGTGCCAGTAGCCCTGGGCGGCCACATGGGGGCAATGAGCAGTTCTTC.

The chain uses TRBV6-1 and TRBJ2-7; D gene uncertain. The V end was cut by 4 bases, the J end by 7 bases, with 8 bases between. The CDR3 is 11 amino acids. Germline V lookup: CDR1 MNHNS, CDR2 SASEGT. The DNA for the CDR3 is TGTGCCAGCAGTGGTGGGGTAGAGCAGTACTTC. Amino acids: CASSGGVEQYF.

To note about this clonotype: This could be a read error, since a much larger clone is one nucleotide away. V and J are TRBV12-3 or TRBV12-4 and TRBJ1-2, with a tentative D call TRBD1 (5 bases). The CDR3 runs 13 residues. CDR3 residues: CASSFGQGPGCTF. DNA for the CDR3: TGTGCCAGCAGTTTCGGTCAGGGTCCCGGCTGCACCTTC.

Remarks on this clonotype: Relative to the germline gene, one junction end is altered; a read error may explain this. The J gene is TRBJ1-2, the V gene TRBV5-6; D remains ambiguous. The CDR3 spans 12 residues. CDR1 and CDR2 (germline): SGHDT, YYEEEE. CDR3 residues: CVSSSEPYGYTF. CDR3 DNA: TGTGTCAGCAGCTCCGAGCCCTATGGCTACACCTTC.

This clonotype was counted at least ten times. The CDR3 reads CSVVITGWDTEAFF. DNA for the CDR3: TGCAGCGTTGTAATAACAGGGTGGGACACTGAAGCTTTCTTT. This chain uses TRBV29-1 with TRBJ1-1; D might be TRBD1 (6 bases). This CDR3 contains 14 residues. Germline V CDR1 and CDR2: SQVTM, ANQGSEA. Trimming cost V 4 bases and J 3 bases, with 15 bases left between them.

In DNA form, the CDR3 reads TGTGCCAGCAGTTTTTCGGGCGGGGAGCTGTTTTTT. It specifies CASSFSGGELFF. The chain employs TRBV12-3 or TRBV12-4 and TRBJ2-2; D is unresolved. Trimming took 3 bases from V and 7 from J, leaving 6 bases between them. The CDR3 is made up of 12 amino acids.

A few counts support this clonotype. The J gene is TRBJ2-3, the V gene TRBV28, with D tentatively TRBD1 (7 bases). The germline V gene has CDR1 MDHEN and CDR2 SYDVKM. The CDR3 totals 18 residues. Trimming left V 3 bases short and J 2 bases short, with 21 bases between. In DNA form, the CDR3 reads TGTGCCAGCAGTTTCCCCTCTTTGGAGGGGGCAAACACAGATACGCAGTATTTT. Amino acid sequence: CASSFPSLEGANTDTQYF. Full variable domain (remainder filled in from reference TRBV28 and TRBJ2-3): DVKVTQSSRYLVKRTGEKVFLECVQDMDHENMFWYRQDPGLGLRLIYFSYDVKMKEKGDIPEGYSVSREKKERFSLILESASTNQTSMYLCASSFPSLEGANTDTQYFGPGTRLTVL.

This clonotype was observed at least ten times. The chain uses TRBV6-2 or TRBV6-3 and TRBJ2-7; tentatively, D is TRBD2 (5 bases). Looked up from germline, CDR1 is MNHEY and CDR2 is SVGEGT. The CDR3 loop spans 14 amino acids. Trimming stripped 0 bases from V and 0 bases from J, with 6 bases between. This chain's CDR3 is CASSYSAGSYEQYF. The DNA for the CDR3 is TGTGCCAGCAGTTACTCGGCGGGCTCCTACGAGCAGTACTTC.

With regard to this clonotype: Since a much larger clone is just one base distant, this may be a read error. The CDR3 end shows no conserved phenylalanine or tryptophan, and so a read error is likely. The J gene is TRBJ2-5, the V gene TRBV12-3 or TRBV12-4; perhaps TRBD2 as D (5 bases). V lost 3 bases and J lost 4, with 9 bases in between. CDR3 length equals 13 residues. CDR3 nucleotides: TGTGCCAGCAGTTTCGGTGGGAGAGAGACCCAGTACCTC. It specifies CASSFGGRETQYL.

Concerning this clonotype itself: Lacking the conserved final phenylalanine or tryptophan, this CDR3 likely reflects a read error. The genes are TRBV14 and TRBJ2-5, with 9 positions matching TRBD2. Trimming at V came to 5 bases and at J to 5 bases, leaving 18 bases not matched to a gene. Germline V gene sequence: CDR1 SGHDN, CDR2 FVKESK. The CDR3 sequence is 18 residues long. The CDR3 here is CASSASGLAFFQRETQYL. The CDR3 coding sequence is TGTGCCAGCAGCGCCTCCGGACTAGCGTTTTTTCAGCGGGAGACCCAGTACCTC.